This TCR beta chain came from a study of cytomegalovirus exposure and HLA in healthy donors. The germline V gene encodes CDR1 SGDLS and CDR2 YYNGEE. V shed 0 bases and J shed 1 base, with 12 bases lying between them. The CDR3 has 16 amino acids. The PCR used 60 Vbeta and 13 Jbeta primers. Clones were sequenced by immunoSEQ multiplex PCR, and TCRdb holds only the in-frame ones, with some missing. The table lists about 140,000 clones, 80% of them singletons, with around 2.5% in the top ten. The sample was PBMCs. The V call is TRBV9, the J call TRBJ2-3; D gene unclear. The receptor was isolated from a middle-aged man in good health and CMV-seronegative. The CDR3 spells CASSVGNAGGTDTQYF. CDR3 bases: TGTGCCAGCAGCGTAGGTAATGCAGGCGGCACAGATACGCAGTATTTT. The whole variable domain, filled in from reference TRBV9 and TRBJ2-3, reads DSGVTQTPKHLITATGQRVTLRCSPRSGDLSVYWYQQSLDQGLQFLIQYYNGEERAKGNILERFSAQQFPDLHSELNLSSLELGDSALYFCASSVGNAGGTDTQYFGPGTRLTVL.